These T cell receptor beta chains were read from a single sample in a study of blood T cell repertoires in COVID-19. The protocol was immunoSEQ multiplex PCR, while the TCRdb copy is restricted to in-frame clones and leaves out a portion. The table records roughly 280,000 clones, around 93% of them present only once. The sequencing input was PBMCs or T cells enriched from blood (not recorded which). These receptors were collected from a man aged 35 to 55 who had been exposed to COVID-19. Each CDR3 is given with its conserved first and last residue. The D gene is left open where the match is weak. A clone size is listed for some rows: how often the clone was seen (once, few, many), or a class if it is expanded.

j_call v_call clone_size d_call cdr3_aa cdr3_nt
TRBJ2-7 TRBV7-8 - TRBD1 CASSLGKTGSSYEQYF TGTGCCAGCAGCTTAGGAAAGACAGGGAGCTCCTACGAGCAGTACTTC
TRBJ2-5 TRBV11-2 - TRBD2 CASSLAAGGETQYF TGTGCCAGCAGCTTGGCAGCGGGAGGAGAGACCCAGTACTTC
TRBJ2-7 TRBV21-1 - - CASSKKALQNEQYF TGTGCCAGCAGCAAAAAAGCGTTGCAAAACGAGCAGTACTTC
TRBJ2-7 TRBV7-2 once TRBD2 CASSLAGLAGGYEQYF TGTGCCAGCAGCTTAGCAGGACTAGCGGGAGGATACGAGCAGTACTTC
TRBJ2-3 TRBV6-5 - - CASPRTVGSTDTQYF TGTGCCAGCCCCCGGACTGTTGGTAGCACAGATACGCAGTATTTT
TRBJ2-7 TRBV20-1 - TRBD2 CSASSSGSYEQYF TGCAGTGCTAGTTCTAGCGGTTCCTACGAGCAGTACTTC
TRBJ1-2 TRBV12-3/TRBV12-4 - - CASSETGDYGYTF TGTGCCAGCAGTGAGACAGGAGACTATGGCTACACCTTC
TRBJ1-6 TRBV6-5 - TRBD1 CASSSGTVDNSPLHF TGTGCCAGCAGTTCCGGGACAGTTGACAATTCACCCCTCCACTTT
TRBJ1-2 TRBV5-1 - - CASSLLPNNYGYTF TGCGCCAGCAGCTTACTACCGAATAACTATGGCTACACCTTC
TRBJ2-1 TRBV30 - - CAWRVQGGNEQFF TGTGCCTGGAGGGTGCAGGGTGGCAATGAGCAGTTCTTC
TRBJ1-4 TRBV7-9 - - CASSSRLTATNEKLFF TGTGCCAGCAGCTCGCGGTTGACAGCAACTAATGAAAAACTGTTTTTT
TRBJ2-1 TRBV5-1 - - CASSLDSYNEQFF TGCGCCAGCAGCTTGGATAGCTACAATGAGCAGTTCTTC
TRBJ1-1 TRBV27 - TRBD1 CASSLTGVGTEAFF TGTGCCAGCAGTCTAACAGGGGTCGGAACTGAAGCTTTCTTT
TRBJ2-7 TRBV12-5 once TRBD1 CASVPWTGDSYEQYF TGTGCTAGTGTTCCTTGGACAGGCGACTCCTACGAGCAGTACTTC
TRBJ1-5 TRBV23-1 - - CASSHNRSAGNNQPQHF TGCGCCAGCAGTCACAATCGCTCCGCGGGTAACAATCAGCCCCAGCATTTT
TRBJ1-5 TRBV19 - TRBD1 CASLEGTGYHQPQHF TGTGCCAGCCTCGAGGGGACAGGGTATCATCAGCCCCAGCATTTT
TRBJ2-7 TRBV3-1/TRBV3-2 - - CASSQDLVRNYEQYF TGTGCCAGCAGCCAAGATCTTGTGAGAAACTACGAGCAGTACTTC
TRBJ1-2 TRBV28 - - CASSLTSGYGYTF TGTGCCAGCAGCCTCACTTCAGGGTACGGCTACACCTTC
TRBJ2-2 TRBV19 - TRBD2 CASSLYLAGGPRPGELFF TGTGCCAGTAGTCTCTATCTAGCGGGAGGGCCCCGACCCGGGGAGCTGTTTTTT
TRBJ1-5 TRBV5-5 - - CASSLVQGGQPQHF TGTGCCAGCAGCTTGGTACAGGGTGGTCAGCCCCAGCATTTT
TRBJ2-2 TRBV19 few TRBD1 CASSRTGPNTGELFF TGTGCCAGTAGTAGGACAGGGCCGAACACCGGGGAGCTGTTTTTT
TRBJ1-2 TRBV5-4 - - CASSKDYRGAAYGYTF TGTGCCAGCAGCAAGGACTATAGGGGCGCCGCCTATGGCTACACCTTC
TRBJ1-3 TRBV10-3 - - CAISEQGLGNTIYF TGTGCCATCAGTGAACAGGGTCTCGGAAACACCATATATTTT
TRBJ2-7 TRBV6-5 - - CASKGTTYEQYF TGTGCCAGCAAGGGGACAACCTACGAGCAGTACTTC
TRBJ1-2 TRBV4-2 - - CASSQVIRRQKDPGYTF TGTGCCAGCAGCCAAGTAATTCGTAGACAGAAGGATCCTGGCTACACCTTC
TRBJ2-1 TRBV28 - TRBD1 CASRTGISLNEQFF TGTGCCAGCCGGACAGGGATATCACTGAATGAGCAGTTCTTC
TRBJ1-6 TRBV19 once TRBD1 CASTLQGVNSPLHF TGTGCCAGTACGTTACAGGGGGTGAATTCACCCCTCCACTTT
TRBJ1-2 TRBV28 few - CASSRGYGYTF TGTGCCAGCAGCAGGGGATATGGCTACACCTTC
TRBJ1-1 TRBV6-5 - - CASSYWRNTEAFF TGTGCCAGCAGTTACTGGAGAAACACTGAAGCTTTCTTT
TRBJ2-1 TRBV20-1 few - CSAPIADLQFF TGCAGTGCTCCGATTGCGGACTTGCAGTTCTTC
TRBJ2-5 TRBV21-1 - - CASSTGWGLGTQYF -
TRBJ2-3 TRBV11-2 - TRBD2 CASSDRLAGVSDTQYF TGTGCCAGCAGCGATCGACTAGCGGGAGTCTCAGATACGCAGTATTTT
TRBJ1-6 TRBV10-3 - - CAISERQGNSPLHF TGTGCCATCAGTGAAAGGCAGGGCAATTCACCCCTCCACTTT
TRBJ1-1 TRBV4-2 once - CASSPGTSPMNTEAFF TGTGCCAGCAGCCCCGGGACAAGCCCAATGAACACTGAAGCTTTCTTT
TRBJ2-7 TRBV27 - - CASSLALGNSKQYF TGTGCCAGCAGTTTAGCACTCGGGAACAGTAAGCAGTACTTC
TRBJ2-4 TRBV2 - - CASSENREGNIQYF TGTGCCAGCAGTGAAAACAGGGAGGGAAACATTCAGTACTTC
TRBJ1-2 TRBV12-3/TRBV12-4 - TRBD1 CASSRGTDGYTF TGTGCCAGCAGCCGTGGGACAGACGGCTACACCTTC
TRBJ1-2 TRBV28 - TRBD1 CASSGQGVSGGGYTF TGTGCCAGCAGCGGACAGGGAGTTTCGGGGGGTGGCTACACCTTC
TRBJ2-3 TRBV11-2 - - CASSFSDTQYF TGTGCCAGCAGCTTCTCAGATACGCAGTATTTT
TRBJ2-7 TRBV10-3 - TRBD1 CAIRPTGTGANGVQYF TGTGCCATCAGACCTACCGGGACAGGGGCCAATGGAGTGCAGTACTTC
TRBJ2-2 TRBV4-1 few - CASSQAPPRENTGELFF TGCGCCAGCAGCCAAGCCCCCCCCCGGGAAAACACCGGGGAGCTGTTTTTT
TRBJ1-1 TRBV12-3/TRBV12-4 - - CASSLGAKAFF TGTGCCAGCAGCCTAGGGGCTAAAGCTTTCTTT
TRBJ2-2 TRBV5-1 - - CASSLFTAGITGELFF TGCGCCAGCAGCTTGTTTACGGCAGGGATCACCGGGGAGCTGTTTTTT
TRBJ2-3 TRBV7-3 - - CASRQDSTDTQYF TGTGCCAGCAGACAGGACAGCACAGATACGCAGTATTTT
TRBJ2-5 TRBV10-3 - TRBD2 CAISESPSGSGETQYF TGTGCCATCAGTGAAAGCCCTAGCGGGAGTGGTGAGACCCAGTACTTC
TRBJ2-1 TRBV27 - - CASSPLASEDEQFF TGTGCCAGCAGCCCTCTAGCTTCGGAGGATGAGCAGTTCTTC
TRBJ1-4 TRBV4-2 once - CASSPPGSTNEKLFF TGTGCCAGCAGCCCGCCGGGGTCAACTAATGAAAAACTGTTTTTT
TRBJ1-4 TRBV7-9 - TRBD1 CASSLGGRGHEKLFF TGTGCCAGCAGCTTAGGTGGCAGGGGGCATGAAAAACTGTTTTTT
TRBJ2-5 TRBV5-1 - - CASSLAVQETQYF TGCGCCAGCAGCTTGGCCGTTCAAGAGACCCAGTACTTC
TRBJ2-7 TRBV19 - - CASSIVQGSYEQYF TGTGCCAGTAGTATAGTCCAGGGGTCCTACGAGCAGTACTTC
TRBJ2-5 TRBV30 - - CAWSVPGVETQYF TGTGCCTGGAGTGTACCAGGGGTAGAGACCCAGTACTTC
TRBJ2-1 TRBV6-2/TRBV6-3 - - CASSPNTGFAYNEQFF TGTGCCAGCAGCCCCAACACAGGTTTTGCCTACAATGAGCAGTTCTTC
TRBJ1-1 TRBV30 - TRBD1 CAWSTYPGGLAFF TGTGCCTGGAGTACCTACCCAGGGGGCTTGGCTTTCTTT
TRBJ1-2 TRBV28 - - CASKNTGLHFYGYTF TGTGCCAGCAAAAACACAGGGCTTCATTTCTATGGCTACACCTTC
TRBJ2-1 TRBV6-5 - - CASSFTGYGNEQFF TGTGCCAGCAGTTTTACAGGGTACGGCAATGAGCAGTTCTTC
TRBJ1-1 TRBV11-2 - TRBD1 CASSVQGANTEAFF TGTGCCAGCAGCGTACAGGGGGCGAACACTGAAGCTTTCTTT
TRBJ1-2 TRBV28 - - CASTLGQGRPSVGYTF TGTGCCAGCACCCTAGGGCAGGGGCGGCCGTCGGTCGGCTACACCTTC
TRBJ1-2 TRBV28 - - CASSPPGDGYTF TGTGCCAGCAGTCCCCCCGGAGATGGCTACACCTTC
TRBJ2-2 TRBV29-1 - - CSVGADTGELFF TGCAGCGTGGGAGCGGACACCGGGGAGCTGTTTTTT